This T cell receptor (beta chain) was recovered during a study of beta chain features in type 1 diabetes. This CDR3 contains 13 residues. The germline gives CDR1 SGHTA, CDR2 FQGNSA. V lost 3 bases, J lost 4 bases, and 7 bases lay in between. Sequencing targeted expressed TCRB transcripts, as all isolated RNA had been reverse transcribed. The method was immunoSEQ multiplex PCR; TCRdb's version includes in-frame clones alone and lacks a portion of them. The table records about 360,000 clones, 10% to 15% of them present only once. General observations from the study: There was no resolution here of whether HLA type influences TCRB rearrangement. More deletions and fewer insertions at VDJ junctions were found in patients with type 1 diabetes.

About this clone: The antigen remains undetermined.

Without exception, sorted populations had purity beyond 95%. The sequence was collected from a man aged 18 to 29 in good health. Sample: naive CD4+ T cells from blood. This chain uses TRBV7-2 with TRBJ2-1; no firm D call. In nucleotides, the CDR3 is TGTGCCAGCAGCTTGGAGTGGTACAATGAGCAGTTCTTC. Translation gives CASSLEWYNEQFF. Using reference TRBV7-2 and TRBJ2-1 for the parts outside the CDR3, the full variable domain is GAGVSQSPSNKVTEKGKDVELRCDPISGHTALYWYRQSLGQGLEFLIYFQGNSAPDKSGLPSDRFSAERTGGSVSTLTIQRTQQEDSAVYLCASSLEWYNEQFFGPGTRLTVL.